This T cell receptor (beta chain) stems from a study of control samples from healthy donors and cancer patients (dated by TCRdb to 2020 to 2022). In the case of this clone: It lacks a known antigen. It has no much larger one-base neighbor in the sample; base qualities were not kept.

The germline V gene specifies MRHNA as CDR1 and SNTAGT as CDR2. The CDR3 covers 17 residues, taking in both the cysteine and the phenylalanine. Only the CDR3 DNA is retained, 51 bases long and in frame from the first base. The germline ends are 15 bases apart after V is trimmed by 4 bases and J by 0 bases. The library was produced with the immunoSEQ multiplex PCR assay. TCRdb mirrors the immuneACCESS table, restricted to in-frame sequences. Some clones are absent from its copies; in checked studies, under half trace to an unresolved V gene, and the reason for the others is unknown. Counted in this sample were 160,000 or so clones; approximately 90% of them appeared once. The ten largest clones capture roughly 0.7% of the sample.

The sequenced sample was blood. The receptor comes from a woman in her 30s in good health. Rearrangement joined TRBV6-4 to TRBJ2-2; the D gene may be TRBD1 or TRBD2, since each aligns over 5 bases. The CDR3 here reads CASSVQSGGANTGELFF. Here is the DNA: TGTGCCAGCAGTGTACAGTCTGGGGGTGCGAACACCGGGGAGCTGTTTTTT.